This TCR beta chain is drawn from a study of shared clonotypes between healthy human individuals. Produced via immunoSEQ multiplex PCR; TCRdb's table is partial and in-frame only. This table holds 1.5 million to 2.5 million clones, about 95% found once. Study-level results: In several donors, around 4.5% of naive CD4 clonotypes appeared in common.

Note on this clone: The antigen remains undetermined.

Germline V CDR1 and CDR2: SEHNR, FQNEAQ (reference sequence). There are 15 residues in the CDR3. The V end was cut by 5 bases, the J end by 1 base, with 14 bases between. Naive CD8 cells lacked CD45RO and underwent positive selection for CCR7, leaving out terminally differentiated effector memory CD45RA+ cells. This chain uses TRBV7-9 with TRBJ1-1; D gene uncertain. The sample comprised naive CD8+ T cells sorted from blood. This clonotype was sampled from a man aged 18 to 35 in good health. The CDR3 nucleotides are TGTGCCAGCAGCCCCGCTGGGATCAGGAACACTGAAGCTTTCTTT. It encodes CASSPAGIRNTEAFF.